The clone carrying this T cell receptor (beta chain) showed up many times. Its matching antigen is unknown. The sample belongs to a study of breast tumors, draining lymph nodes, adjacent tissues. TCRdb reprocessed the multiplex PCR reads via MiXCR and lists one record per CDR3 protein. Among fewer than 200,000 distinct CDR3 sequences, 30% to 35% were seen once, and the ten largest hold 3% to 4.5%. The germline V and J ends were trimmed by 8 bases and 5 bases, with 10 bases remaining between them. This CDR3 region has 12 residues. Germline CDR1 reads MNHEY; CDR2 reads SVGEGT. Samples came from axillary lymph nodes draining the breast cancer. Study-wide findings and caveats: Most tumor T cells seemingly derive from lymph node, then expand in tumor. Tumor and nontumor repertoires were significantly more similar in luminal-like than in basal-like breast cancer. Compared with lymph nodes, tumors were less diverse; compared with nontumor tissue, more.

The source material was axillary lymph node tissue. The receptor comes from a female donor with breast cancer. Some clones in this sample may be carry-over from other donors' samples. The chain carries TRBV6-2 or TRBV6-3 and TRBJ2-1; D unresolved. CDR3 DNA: TGTGCCAGCCAGAATCCACACAATGAGCAGTTCTTC. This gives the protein CASQNPHNEQFF.